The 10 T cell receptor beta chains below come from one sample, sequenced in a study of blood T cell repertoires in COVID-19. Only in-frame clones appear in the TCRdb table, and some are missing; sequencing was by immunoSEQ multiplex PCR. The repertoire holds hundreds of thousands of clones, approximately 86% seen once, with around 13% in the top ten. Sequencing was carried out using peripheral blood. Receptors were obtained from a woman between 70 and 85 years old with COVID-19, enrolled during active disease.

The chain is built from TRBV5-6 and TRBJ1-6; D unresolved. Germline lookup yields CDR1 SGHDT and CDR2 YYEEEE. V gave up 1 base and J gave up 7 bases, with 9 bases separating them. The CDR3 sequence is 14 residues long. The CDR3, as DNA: TGTGCCAGCAGCTTGCGGGTTACGAATTCACCCCTCCACTTT. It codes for CASSLRVTNSPLHF.

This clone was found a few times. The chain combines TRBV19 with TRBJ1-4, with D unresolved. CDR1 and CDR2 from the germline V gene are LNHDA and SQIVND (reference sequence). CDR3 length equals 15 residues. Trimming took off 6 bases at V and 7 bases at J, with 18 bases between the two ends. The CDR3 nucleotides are TGTGCCAGTAGACTTAGTCGGGAGTTTGGTGAAAAACTGTTTTTT. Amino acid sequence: CASRLSREFGEKLFF.

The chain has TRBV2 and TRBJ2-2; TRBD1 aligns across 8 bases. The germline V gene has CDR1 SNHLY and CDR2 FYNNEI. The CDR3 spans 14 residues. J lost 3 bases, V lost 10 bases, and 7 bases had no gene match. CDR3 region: CAIRQGTDTGELFF. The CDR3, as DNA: TGTGCCATAAGACAGGGGACTGACACCGGGGAGCTGTTTTTT.

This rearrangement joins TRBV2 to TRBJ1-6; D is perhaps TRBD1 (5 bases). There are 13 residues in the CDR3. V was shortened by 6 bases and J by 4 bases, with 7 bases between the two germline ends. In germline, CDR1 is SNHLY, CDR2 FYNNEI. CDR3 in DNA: TGTGCCAGCAGGGGGGGGTATAATTCACCCCTCCACTTT. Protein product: CASRGGYNSPLHF.

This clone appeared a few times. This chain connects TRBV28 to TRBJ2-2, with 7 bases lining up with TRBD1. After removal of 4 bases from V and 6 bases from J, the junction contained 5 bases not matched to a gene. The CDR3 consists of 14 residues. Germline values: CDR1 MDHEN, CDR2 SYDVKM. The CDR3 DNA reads TGTGCCAGCAGTTCGACAGGGAAGTCCGGGGAGCTGTTTTTT. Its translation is CASSSTGKSGELFF.

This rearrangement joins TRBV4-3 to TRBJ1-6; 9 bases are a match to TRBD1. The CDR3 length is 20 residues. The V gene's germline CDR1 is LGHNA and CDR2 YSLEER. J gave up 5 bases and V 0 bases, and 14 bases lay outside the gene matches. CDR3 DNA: TGCGCCAGCAGCCAAGAGACAGGGGGGCCAATTTGGGCCCATAATTCACCCCTCCACTTT. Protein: CASSQETGGPIWAHNSPLHF.

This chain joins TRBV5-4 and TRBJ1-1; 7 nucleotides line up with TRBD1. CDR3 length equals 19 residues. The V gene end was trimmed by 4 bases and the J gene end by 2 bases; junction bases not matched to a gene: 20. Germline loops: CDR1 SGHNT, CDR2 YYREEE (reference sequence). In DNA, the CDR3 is TGTGCCAGCAGCCCGGTTTCGGTAAAAGCAGGGGGACATAACACTGAAGCTTTCTTT. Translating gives CASSPVSVKAGGHNTEAFF.

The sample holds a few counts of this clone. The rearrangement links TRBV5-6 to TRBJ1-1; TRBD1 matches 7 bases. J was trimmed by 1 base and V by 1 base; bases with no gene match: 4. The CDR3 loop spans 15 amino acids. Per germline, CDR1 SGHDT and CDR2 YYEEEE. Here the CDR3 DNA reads TGTGCCAGCAGCTTGCGGGACAGACCGAACACTGAAGCTTTCTTT. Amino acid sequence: CASSLRDRPNTEAFF.

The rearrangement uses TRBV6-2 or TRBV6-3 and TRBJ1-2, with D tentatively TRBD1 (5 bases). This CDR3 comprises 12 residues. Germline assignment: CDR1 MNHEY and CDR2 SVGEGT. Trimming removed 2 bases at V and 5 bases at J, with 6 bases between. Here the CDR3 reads CASSYRGYGYTF. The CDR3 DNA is TGTGCCAGCAGTTACAGGGGATATGGCTACACCTTC.

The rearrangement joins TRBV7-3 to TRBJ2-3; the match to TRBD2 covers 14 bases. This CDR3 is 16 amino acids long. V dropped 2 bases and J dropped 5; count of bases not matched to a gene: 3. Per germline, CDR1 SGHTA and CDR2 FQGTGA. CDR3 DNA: TGTGCCAGCAGCTTAGGACTAGCGGGGGGTCGAGATACGCAGTATTTT. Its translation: CASSLGLAGGRDTQYF. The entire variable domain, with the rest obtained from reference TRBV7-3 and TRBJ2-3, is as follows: GAGVSQTPSNKVTEKGKYVELRCDPISGHTALYWYRQSLGQGPEFLIYFQGTGAADDSGLPNDRFFAVRPEGSVSTLKIQRTERGDSAVYLCASSLGLAGGRDTQYFGPGTRLTVL.